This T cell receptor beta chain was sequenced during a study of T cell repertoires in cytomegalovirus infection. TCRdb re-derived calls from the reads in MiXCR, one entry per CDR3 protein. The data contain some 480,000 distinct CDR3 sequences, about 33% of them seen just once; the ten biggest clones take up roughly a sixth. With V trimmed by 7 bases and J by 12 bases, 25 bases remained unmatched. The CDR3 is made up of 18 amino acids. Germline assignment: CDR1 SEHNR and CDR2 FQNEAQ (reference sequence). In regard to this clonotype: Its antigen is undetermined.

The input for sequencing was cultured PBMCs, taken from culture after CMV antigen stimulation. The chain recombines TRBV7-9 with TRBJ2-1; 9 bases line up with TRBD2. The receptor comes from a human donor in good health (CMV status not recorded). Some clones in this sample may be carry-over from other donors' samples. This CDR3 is CASTTSEPTSGAPRGQFF. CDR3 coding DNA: TGTGCCAGCACCACCTCAGAACCGACTAGCGGAGCTCCACGCGGGCAGTTCTTC.